This T cell receptor (beta chain) comes out of a study of identical twins. Germline CDR1 reads MNHEY; CDR2 reads SMNVEV (reference sequence). This CDR3 contains 11 residues. V lost 10 bases and J lost 6, with 13 bases in between. With template switching, a universal primer site was added, and the cDNA carried unique molecular identifiers. Via MiXCR, TCRdb re-called the 5' RACE reads, giving one row per CDR3 protein. The sample includes 200,000 to 250,000 distinct CDR3 sequences, 6% to 8.5% of them seen just once. The same data also went into a second study, on yellow fever vaccine responses in identical twins.

The sample comprised CD8+ T cells sorted from blood. The TCR comes from a woman under 30 in good health. The rearrangement uses TRBV27 and TRBJ2-7; D perhaps matches TRBD1 (6 bases). CDR3 protein: CATKEGVEQYF. For the CDR3, the DNA is TGTGCCACCAAAGAGGGGGTCGAGCAGTACTTC.